This TCR beta chain was found in a study of breast tumors, draining lymph nodes, adjacent tissues. Study-wide results and limits: Luminal-like breast cancer showed significantly higher tumor–nontumor repertoire similarity than basal-like. Most tumor T cells seemingly derive from lymph node, then expand in tumor.

This clonotype came up many times. As yet, its antigen is unknown. Germline CDR1 and CDR2: MGHRA and YSYEKL. Trimming took 4 bases from V and 5 from J; bases not matched to a gene: 4. This CDR3 contains 14 residues. Breast cancer patients provided tissue from their axillary draining lymph nodes. TCRdb reprocessed the multiplex PCR reads with MiXCR, giving one entry per CDR3 protein. The table includes some 140,000 distinct CDR3 sequences, around 24% detected once. The source is a female donor with breast cancer. Some clones in this sample may be carry-over from other donors' samples. The specimen sequenced was axillary lymph node tissue. The chain couples TRBV4-1 to TRBJ1-5; 8 bases line up with TRBD1. The CDR3 DNA sequence: TGCGCCAGCAGCCCCACAGGGGGTCATCAGCCCCAGCATTTT. Amino acid sequence: CASSPTGGHQPQHF.